These T cell receptor beta chains were read from a single sample in a study of shared clonotypes between healthy human individuals. Generated by immunoSEQ multiplex PCR, the TCRdb table keeps only in-frame clones and is missing some. Of 950,000 to 1,100,000 clones in the sample, around 82% were seen once. Sequenced: memory CD4+ T cells from PBMCs. These receptors originate from a man aged 18-30 years in good health. Some clones in this sample may be carry-over from other donors' samples. Both conserved end residues are part of each CDR3. A D gene is named only where the DNA matches it firmly. Not every row has a clone size; where given, it reads once, few, many or a size class.

v_gene: TRBV18; abundance: NA; d_gene: TRBD1; j_gene: TRBJ1-1; CDR3nt: TGTGCCAGCTCACCAAACGCAGGGGGGGACACTGAAGCTTTCTTT; CDR3aa: CASSPNAGGDTEAFF
v_gene: TRBV15; abundance: NA; d_gene: NA; j_gene: TRBJ1-5; CDR3nt: TGTGCCACCAGCACACACCTCAATCAGCCCCAGCATTTT; CDR3aa: CATSTHLNQPQHF
v_gene: TRBV2; abundance: once; d_gene: NA; j_gene: TRBJ1-1; CDR3nt: TGTGCCAGCACTGCAGACTTTAACACTGAAGCTTTCTTT; CDR3aa: CASTADFNTEAFF
v_gene: TRBV29-1; abundance: NA; d_gene: NA; j_gene: TRBJ1-2; CDR3nt: TGCAGCGTTGAAGAAAGGCAGGAGAGCTACACCTTC; CDR3aa: CSVEERQESYTF
v_gene: TRBV5-1; abundance: NA; d_gene: NA; j_gene: TRBJ2-2; CDR3nt: TGCGCCAGCAGCTTACTGACAGGTGCGATCGGGGAGCTGTTTTTT; CDR3aa: CASSLLTGAIGELFF
v_gene: TRBV28; abundance: NA; d_gene: NA; j_gene: TRBJ1-4; CDR3nt: TGTGCCAGCAGTTTATCTCCTTCATTAGAAAAACTGTTTTTT; CDR3aa: CASSLSPSLEKLFF
v_gene: TRBV2; abundance: NA; d_gene: NA; j_gene: TRBJ2-4; CDR3nt: TGTGCCACCCGTGCAGCTCCAGCCAAAAACATTCAGTACTTC; CDR3aa: CATRAAPAKNIQYF
v_gene: TRBV12-5; abundance: NA; d_gene: TRBD2; j_gene: TRBJ2-1; CDR3nt: TGTGCTAGTGGGTTGGCGGGGGAGGACAATGAGCAGTTCTTC; CDR3aa: CASGLAGEDNEQFF
v_gene: TRBV7-6; abundance: once; d_gene: NA; j_gene: TRBJ2-1; CDR3nt: TGTGCCAGCAGCGGGTGGGGGTACAATGAGCAGTTCTTC; CDR3aa: CASSGWGYNEQFF
v_gene: TRBV5-6; abundance: NA; d_gene: TRBD2; j_gene: TRBJ2-7; CDR3nt: TGTGCCAGCAGCTTGCAATACGCGGGAGACGCCCTCTACGAGCAGTACTTC; CDR3aa: CASSLQYAGDALYEQYF
v_gene: TRBV19; abundance: NA; d_gene: TRBD2; j_gene: TRBJ2-1; CDR3nt: TGTGCCAGTAGTATTTGGCCGAGCGGGAGAAATGAGCAGTTCTTC; CDR3aa: CASSIWPSGRNEQFF
v_gene: TRBV13; abundance: few; d_gene: TRBD2; j_gene: TRBJ2-3; CDR3nt: TGTGCCAGCAGCTTGGGGACGCCTATAGCGGGAGGGCAAAGCACAGATACGCAGTATTTT; CDR3aa: CASSLGTPIAGGQSTDTQYF
v_gene: TRBV19; abundance: NA; d_gene: NA; j_gene: TRBJ1-2; CDR3nt: TGTGCCAGTAGTGTCCGTGATGGGAACGGTGAGGGCTACACCTTC; CDR3aa: CASSVRDGNGEGYTF
v_gene: TRBV2; abundance: NA; d_gene: NA; j_gene: TRBJ1-5; CDR3nt: TGTGCCAGCAGGGAAGCCTATAGCAATCAGCCCCAGCATTTT; CDR3aa: CASREAYSNQPQHF
v_gene: TRBV6-1; abundance: NA; d_gene: NA; j_gene: TRBJ2-5; CDR3nt: TGTGCCAGCGGGCGTGGCGGGGAGACCCAGTACTTC; CDR3aa: CASGRGGETQYF
v_gene: TRBV28; abundance: NA; d_gene: NA; j_gene: TRBJ2-7; CDR3nt: TGTGCCAGCAGTACCCCTCAACCCTACGAGCAGTACTTC; CDR3aa: CASSTPQPYEQYF
v_gene: TRBV27; abundance: NA; d_gene: NA; j_gene: TRBJ1-2; CDR3nt: TGTGCCAGCACTCCTTGGGGGGCGGAGGGCTACACCTTC; CDR3aa: CASTPWGAEGYTF
v_gene: TRBV30; abundance: NA; d_gene: TRBD1; j_gene: TRBJ1-2; CDR3nt: TGTGCCTGCCTCAAAACAGGGGACTATGGCTACACCTTC; CDR3aa: CACLKTGDYGYTF
v_gene: TRBV11-2; abundance: NA; d_gene: NA; j_gene: TRBJ1-1; CDR3nt: TGTGCCAGCAGCTTAATAGTTCTCCCCGAAGAAGCTTTCTTT; CDR3aa: CASSLIVLPEEAFF
v_gene: TRBV29-1; abundance: NA; d_gene: NA; j_gene: TRBJ1-2; CDR3nt: TGCAGCGTTGAAGGAAGGGGGGCTAACTATGGCTACACCTTC; CDR3aa: CSVEGRGANYGYTF
v_gene: TRBV29-1; abundance: NA; d_gene: NA; j_gene: TRBJ1-2; CDR3nt: TGCAGCGTTGAAGATCGGGGGACAAGTACCTATGGCTACACCTTC; CDR3aa: CSVEDRGTSTYGYTF
v_gene: TRBV7-2; abundance: NA; d_gene: TRBD2; j_gene: TRBJ2-1; CDR3nt: TGTGCCAGCAGCTTAAGACCGACTAGCGGGAGGGCCTACAATGAGCAGTTCTTC; CDR3aa: CASSLRPTSGRAYNEQFF
v_gene: TRBV4-1; abundance: NA; d_gene: TRBD2; j_gene: TRBJ2-1; CDR3nt: TGCGCCAGCCGGGGGCGGGAGGGCAATGAGCAGTTCTTC; CDR3aa: CASRGREGNEQFF
v_gene: TRBV10-3; abundance: NA; d_gene: TRBD1; j_gene: TRBJ2-1; CDR3nt: TGTGCCATCAGTGGGGGAACAGGGGCCTACAATGAGCAGTTCTTC; CDR3aa: CAISGGTGAYNEQFF
v_gene: TRBV5-1; abundance: many; d_gene: TRBD1; j_gene: TRBJ1-1; CDR3nt: TGCGCCAGCAGCTTGGGAGGGGGCGTCGACACTGAAGCTTTCTTT; CDR3aa: CASSLGGGVDTEAFF
v_gene: TRBV21-1; abundance: NA; d_gene: NA; j_gene: TRBJ2-7; CDR3nt: TGTGCCAGCAGCAAAGGGACCGGGCGCCTCGGGTACGAGCAGTACTTC; CDR3aa: CASSKGTGRLGYEQYF
v_gene: TRBV27; abundance: NA; d_gene: NA; j_gene: TRBJ1-4; CDR3nt: TGTGCCAGCAGCCCGGAGGGGGGGGCGCATAATGAAAAACTGTTTTTT; CDR3aa: CASSPEGGAHNEKLFF
v_gene: TRBV2; abundance: NA; d_gene: NA; j_gene: TRBJ1-4; CDR3nt: TGTGCCAGCAGCCCTACGAAGGGACGGTTTAATGAAAAACTGTTTTTT; CDR3aa: CASSPTKGRFNEKLFF
v_gene: TRBV7-9; abundance: NA; d_gene: TRBD1; j_gene: TRBJ2-7; CDR3nt: TGTGCCAGCAGCCCGGACAGGGGGGGCCACTACGAGCAGTACTTC; CDR3aa: CASSPDRGGHYEQYF
v_gene: TRBV29-1; abundance: NA; d_gene: NA; j_gene: TRBJ2-5; CDR3nt: TGCAGCGTTGAGGGAGCGGGACAGAACCTCCCCCAAGAGACCCAGTACTTC; CDR3aa: CSVEGAGQNLPQETQYF
v_gene: TRBV28; abundance: NA; d_gene: NA; j_gene: TRBJ1-4; CDR3nt: TGTGCCAGCTACCGGAATGAAAAACCGTTTTTT; CDR3aa: CASYRNEKPFF
v_gene: TRBV28; abundance: NA; d_gene: NA; j_gene: TRBJ2-3; CDR3nt: TGTGCCAGCAGTTTAGCTGGGGGTACGCAGTATTTT; CDR3aa: CASSLAGGTQYF
v_gene: TRBV27; abundance: NA; d_gene: NA; j_gene: TRBJ1-5; CDR3nt: TGTGCCAGCCAAGACAGGCCCGGAGTCAATCAGCCCCAGCATTTT; CDR3aa: CASQDRPGVNQPQHF
v_gene: TRBV11-2; abundance: NA; d_gene: NA; j_gene: TRBJ1-4; CDR3nt: TGTGCCAGCAGCTTAGTACTGGGGCCAGGTGAAAAACTGTTTTTT; CDR3aa: CASSLVLGPGEKLFF
v_gene: TRBV7-9; abundance: NA; d_gene: NA; j_gene: TRBJ1-2; CDR3nt: TGTGCCAGCAGCTTACCGACGGGTGGCTACACCTTC; CDR3aa: CASSLPTGGYTF
v_gene: TRBV5-1; abundance: NA; d_gene: NA; j_gene: TRBJ1-1; CDR3nt: TGCGCCAGCAGCTGGGCCGGGGGCACTGAAGCTTTCTTT; CDR3aa: CASSWAGGTEAFF
v_gene: TRBV18; abundance: many; d_gene: NA; j_gene: TRBJ2-3; CDR3nt: TGTGCCAGCTCCCAGCCGGGGGTCCCAGATACGCAGTATTTT; CDR3aa: CASSQPGVPDTQYF